These 3 T cell receptor beta chains were all obtained from the same sample, sequenced in a study of post-analysis software for immune sequencing data. General observations from the study: TRBV segments more frequent in patients than in controls numbered several and included TRBV5-6, TRBV5-1 and TRBV20-1.

Unique molecular identifiers were carried by the TCR beta cDNA libraries. TCRdb called the PCR reads again in MiXCR, with one record for every CDR3 protein. The table records about 540,000 distinct CDR3 sequences, about a third of them present only once. No antigen has been identified for these receptors. Sequenced sample: blood. These receptors were taken from a girl aged 2 to 17 with multiple sclerosis.

This chain uses TRBV4-1 with TRBJ2-2; 7 bases map to TRBD2. Germline CDR1 reads MGHRA; CDR2 reads YSYEKL. V was pared by 0 bases and J by 4 bases, with 11 bases of the junction left unmatched. This CDR3 has 18 residues. The CDR3 is CASSQDRMKRGVTGELFF. The CDR3, as DNA: TGCGCCAGCAGCCAAGATCGTATGAAACGGGGGGTCACCGGGGAGCTGTTTTTT.

V usage is TRBV14 and J usage is TRBJ2-7; D not certain. V gave up 0 bases and J gave up 10 bases, with 16 bases separating them. This CDR3 region has 14 residues. CDR1 and CDR2 from the germline V gene are SGHDN and FVKESK. The DNA of the CDR3 is TGTGCCAGCAGCCAAGAGAGCCGATCCAGCTTACAGTACTTC. Translating gives CASSQESRSSLQYF.

The V call is TRBV7-3, the J call TRBJ2-2; TRBD2 agrees at 14 bases. Germline CDR1 reads SGHTA; CDR2 reads FQGTGA. With 5 bases clipped from V and 4 bases from J, the junction kept 3 bases outside the gene matches. This CDR3 comprises 16 residues. CDR3 nucleotide sequence: TGTGCCAGCAGCCTAGGACTAGCGGGGGGCACCGGGGAGCTGTTTTTT. Translating gives CASSLGLAGGTGELFF.